Below, 14 T cell receptor beta chains from the same sample are listed, as sequenced in a study of blood T cells in healthy people across ages. Combining a sample-barcoded 5' primer with a J-beta primer mix, a second PCR ran for roughly 6 to 11 cycles. TCRdb re-analysed the 5' RACE reads in MiXCR, keeping a single row per CDR3 protein. The sample includes 450,000 to 650,000 distinct CDR3 sequences, less than 25% of them seen just once. These sequences were also reported in another study, on T cells of mothers and their children.

Sequenced input: blood. These receptors came from a boy between 10 and 17 years old in good health.

This clonotype was seen a few times. V usage is TRBV6-6 and J usage is TRBJ2-6; no definite D call. CDR3 length: 16 residues. Germline CDR1 and CDR2: MNHNY and SVGAGI (reference sequence). V dropped 5 bases and J dropped 0 bases, with 11 bases sitting between them. Here the CDR3 DNA reads TGTGCCAGCAGTCAACCGGACCGCTCTGGGGCCAACGTCCTGACTTTC. Amino acid sequence: CASSQPDRSGANVLTF.

The sample holds a few counts of this clonotype. V gene TRBV6-5 combines with J gene TRBJ2-1; 11 positions agree with TRBD1. The germline CDR1 and CDR2 sequences are MNHEY and SVGAGI. V gave up 5 bases and J gave up 6 bases; unmatched junction bases: 6. The CDR3 covers 15 residues. The chain's CDR3 is CASSPGTGGVNEQFF. The DNA for the CDR3 is TGTGCCAGCAGTCCCGGGACAGGGGGAGTCAATGAGCAGTTCTTC.

This clonotype was detected only a few times. The J gene is TRBJ1-6, the V gene TRBV6-1, with a weak D call TRBD1 (6 bases). V was cut by 8 bases and J by 0 bases, with 20 bases left in between. There are 18 residues in the CDR3. CDR1 MNHNS and CDR2 SASEGT come from the germline V gene. This CDR3 is CASRQGGGRSSYNSPLHF. The CDR3 bases are TGTGCCAGCCGACAAGGAGGGGGTCGGAGCTCCTATAATTCACCCCTCCACTTT.

This clonotype was observed many times. V gene TRBV28 combines with J gene TRBJ2-2, with 8 positions matching TRBD1. The CDR3 covers 13 residues. The J segment lost 6 bases and the V segment lost 8 bases, leaving 5 bases of the junction unmatched. The V gene's germline CDR1 is MDHEN and CDR2 SYDVKM. CDR3 residues: CASAIQGAGELFF. The CDR3 coding sequence is TGTGCCAGCGCTATACAGGGGGCCGGGGAGCTGTTTTTT.

This clonotype was seen a few times. V gene TRBV10-2 combines with J gene TRBJ1-2; no clear D. This CDR3 is 12 amino acids long. V was cut by 8 bases and J by 2 bases, with 9 bases left in between. In germline, CDR1 is WSHSY, CDR2 SAAADI. CDR3 sequence reads: CASQDSNYGYTF. CDR3 DNA sequence: TGCGCCAGCCAGGACTCCAACTATGGCTACACCTTC.

This clonotype was recorded only once. The genes are TRBV4-3 and TRBJ2-5; D might be TRBD1 or TRBD2, each matching 6 bases. The CDR3 is 15 amino acids. Germline V CDR1 and CDR2: LGHNA, YSLEER. V lost 2 bases and J lost 2, with 12 bases in between. The CDR3 reads CASSQHREDQETQYF. The DNA of the CDR3 is TGCGCCAGCAGCCAACACAGGGAGGATCAAGAGACCCAGTACTTC.

This clonotype showed up just a few times. The J gene is TRBJ1-5, the V gene TRBV7-2, with D hard to call. The CDR3 consists of 14 residues. The germline CDR1 and CDR2 sequences are SGHTA and FQGNSA. V lost 2 bases, J lost 0 bases, and 5 bases lay in between. The CDR3 loop reads CASSLWFSNQPQHF. CDR3 DNA: TGTGCCAGCAGCTTATGGTTTAGCAATCAGCCCCAGCATTTT.

This clonotype was recorded a few times. The V call is TRBV10-3, the J call TRBJ1-5; 7 nucleotides align to TRBD1. The germline V gene encodes CDR1 ENHRY and CDR2 SYGVKD. This CDR3 is built from 14 residues. Germline trimming cut 8 bases from V and 0 bases from J; bases unmatched to any gene: 4. CDR3 region: CAIGGTASNQPQHF. CDR3 DNA: TGTGCCATCGGGGGGACAGCTAGCAATCAGCCCCAGCATTTT.

This clonotype was found a few times. V is TRBV29-1 and J is TRBJ2-7, with 8 positions matching TRBD2. The CDR3 extends over 13 amino acids. Germline V gene data show CDR1 as SQVTM and CDR2 as ANQGSEA. After removal of 5 bases from V and 6 bases from J, the junction contained 9 bases not matched to a gene. CDR3 loop: CSVSFRGGSEQYF. CDR3 nucleotide sequence: TGCAGCGTTTCCTTTCGCGGGGGGAGCGAGCAGTACTTC.

The chain carries TRBV3-1 and TRBJ1-6, with a weak D call TRBD1 (6 bases). Trimming took off 1 base at V and 9 bases at J, with 10 bases between the two ends. CDR3 length: 14 amino acids. Germline loops: CDR1 LGHDT, CDR2 YNNKEL (reference sequence). The CDR3 protein is CASSQVTTGSPLHF. The CDR3, as DNA: TGTGCCAGCAGCCAAGTGACGACAGGTTCACCCCTCCACTTT.

This chain joins TRBV9 and TRBJ2-1; D remains ambiguous. CDR3 length: 14 amino acids. The V end was cut by 4 bases, the J end by 3 bases, with 11 bases between. CDR1 is SGDLS, CDR2 YYNGEE, per germline. The CDR3 reads CASSMADVYNEQFF. In DNA, the CDR3 is TGTGCCAGCAGCATGGCCGACGTCTACAATGAGCAGTTCTTC.

This chain connects TRBV19 to TRBJ2-1, with 10 bases lining up with TRBD2. In germline, CDR1 is LNHDA, CDR2 SQIVND (reference sequence). The CDR3 has 17 amino acids. Trimming took 4 bases from V and 9 from J; bases not matched to a gene: 15. DNA of the CDR3: TGTGCCAGTAGTACCATCCCCTCTAGCGGGAGTTTTCCTGAGCAGTTCTTC. This codes for CASSTIPSSGSFPEQFF.

The gene calls are TRBV27 and TRBJ2-5; 7 bases align to TRBD2. The J call is doubtful: the DNA matches TRBJ2-1 better. The CDR3 totals 16 residues. In germline, CDR1 is MNHEY, CDR2 SMNVEV (reference sequence). The DNA for the CDR3 is TGTGCCAGCAGTTTATATAGGCTAGCGGACTACAATGAGCAGTTCTTC. Encoded protein: CASSLYRLADYNEQFF.

DNA of the CDR3: TGTGCCAGCAGCTCCGAACCGGGTGCAACTACTGAAGCTTTCTTT. Translating gives CASSSEPGATTEAFF. J is TRBJ1-1 and V is TRBV11-2; no reliable D call. CDR1 is SGHAT and CDR2 is FQNNGV in the germline V gene. Trimming removed 4 bases at V and 5 bases at J, with 17 bases between. This CDR3 comprises 15 residues.